A selection of T cell receptor beta chains follows, all from one sample in a study of T cell repertoires in cytomegalovirus infection. TCRdb redid the calling of the reads with MiXCR, one entry per CDR3 protein. The table includes about 770,000 distinct CDR3 sequences, around 29% detected once. These TCRs' antigens remain unknown. The sample in question was cultured CD8+ T cells from PBMCs, obtained from culture after CMV antigen stimulation. Receptor source: a human donor in good health (CMV status not recorded). Some clones in this sample may be carry-over from other donors' samples. Both conserved end residues are part of each CDR3. D genes are given only for firm matches. Clone sizes are given selectively: once, few, many, or a class where the clone is expanded.

j_gene: TRBJ2-3
v_gene: TRBV2
d_gene: TRBD2
abundance: few
CDR3aa: CASSETLAGGGTDTQYF
CDR3nt: TGTGCCAGCAGCGAGACCCTAGCGGGGGGTGGCACAGATACGCAGTATTTT

j_gene: TRBJ1-2
v_gene: TRBV5-6
d_gene: .
abundance: few
CDR3aa: CASSPDRSGYTF
CDR3nt: TGTGCCAGCAGTCCCGACAGGTCTGGCTACACCTTC

j_gene: TRBJ2-1
v_gene: TRBV27
d_gene: .
abundance: .
CDR3aa: CASGIGTYPNEQFF
CDR3nt: TGTGCCAGCGGGATCGGGACTTATCCAAATGAGCAGTTCTTC

j_gene: TRBJ1-2
v_gene: TRBV27
d_gene: .
abundance: .
CDR3aa: CASSLWAGPRDYGYTF
CDR3nt: TGTGCCAGCAGTTTATGGGCGGGGCCGAGGGACTATGGCTACACCTTC

j_gene: TRBJ2-7
v_gene: TRBV12-5
d_gene: .
abundance: many
CDR3aa: CASGIRGYEQYF
CDR3nt: TGTGCTAGTGGCATCCGGGGATACGAGCAGTACTTC

j_gene: TRBJ2-3
v_gene: TRBV6-1
d_gene: TRBD1
abundance: .
CDR3aa: CASRGQGADTQYF
CDR3nt: TGTGCCAGCAGGGGACAGGGGGCAGATACGCAGTATTTT

j_gene: TRBJ1-1
v_gene: TRBV7-9
d_gene: .
abundance: few
CDR3aa: CASSSPMGEAFF
CDR3nt: TGTGCCAGCAGCTCTCCTATGGGTGAAGCTTTCTTT

j_gene: TRBJ1-2
v_gene: TRBV7-9
d_gene: TRBD1
abundance: few
CDR3aa: CASSRGQENIYGYTF
CDR3nt: TGTGCCAGCAGCAGGGGACAGGAAAATATCTATGGCTACACCTTC

j_gene: TRBJ1-2
v_gene: TRBV25-1
d_gene: .
abundance: once
CDR3aa: CASSGHRVDGYTF
CDR3nt: TGTGCCAGCAGTGGCCACAGGGTGGATGGCTACACCTTC

j_gene: TRBJ2-1
v_gene: TRBV7-9
d_gene: .
abundance: .
CDR3aa: CASTGVLTEYNEQFF
CDR3nt: TGTGCCAGCACAGGGGTTCTGACTGAATACAATGAGCAGTTCTTC

j_gene: TRBJ2-1
v_gene: TRBV24-1
d_gene: TRBD1
abundance: once
CDR3aa: CATSGPSTPRQGHNEQFF
CDR3nt: TGTGCCACCAGCGGCCCTTCCACCCCCCGACAGGGCCACAATGAGCAGTTCTTC

j_gene: TRBJ2-6
v_gene: TRBV12-3/TRBV12-4
d_gene: .
abundance: .
CDR3aa: CASHQRSPVLTF
CDR3nt: TGTGCCAGCCACCAACGGAGTCCCGTCCTGACTTTC

j_gene: TRBJ1-5
v_gene: TRBV6-2/TRBV6-3
d_gene: .
abundance: few
CDR3aa: CASSRTVSNQPQHF
CDR3nt: TGTGCCAGCAGTCGGACAGTTAGCAATCAGCCCCAGCATTTT

j_gene: TRBJ2-7
v_gene: TRBV12-3/TRBV12-4
d_gene: TRBD1
abundance: .
CDR3aa: CASTAGTVNFEQYF
CDR3nt: TGTGCCAGCACCGCCGGGACAGTCAACTTCGAGCAGTACTTC

j_gene: TRBJ2-7
v_gene: TRBV7-9
d_gene: .
abundance: .
CDR3aa: CASSSRTENYEQYF
CDR3nt: TGTGCCAGCAGCTCCCGGACAGAAAACTACGAGCAGTACTTC

j_gene: TRBJ2-1
v_gene: TRBV15
d_gene: TRBD2
abundance: .
CDR3aa: CATGGVFNEQFF
CDR3nt: TGTGCCACTGGGGGGGTCTTCAATGAGCAGTTCTTC

j_gene: TRBJ1-5
v_gene: TRBV28
d_gene: TRBD1
abundance: few
CDR3aa: CASSLVGQGGVQPQHF
CDR3nt: TGTGCCAGCAGTTTAGTAGGACAGGGGGGGGTTCAGCCCCAGCATTTT

j_gene: TRBJ1-1
v_gene: TRBV19
d_gene: TRBD1
abundance: .
CDR3aa: CASSTGDRGNTEAFF
CDR3nt: TGTGCCAGTAGTACCGGGGACAGGGGGAACACTGAAGCTTTCTTT

j_gene: TRBJ2-1
v_gene: TRBV10-3
d_gene: TRBD1
abundance: .
CDR3aa: CAISDFDRGDEQFF
CDR3nt: TGTGCCATCAGTGACTTCGACAGGGGAGATGAGCAGTTCTTC

j_gene: TRBJ2-3
v_gene: TRBV15
d_gene: .
abundance: .
CDR3aa: CATSRERTASTDTQYF
CDR3nt: TGTGCCACCAGCAGAGAGAGGACAGCTAGCACAGATACGCAGTATTTT

j_gene: TRBJ1-4
v_gene: TRBV15
d_gene: TRBD1
abundance: few
CDR3aa: CATGETGGEKLFF
CDR3nt: TGTGCCACCGGCGAGACAGGGGGCGAAAAACTGTTTTTT

j_gene: TRBJ1-5
v_gene: TRBV7-9
d_gene: .
abundance: many
CDR3aa: CASSLVGINQPQHF
CDR3nt: TGTGCCAGCAGCTTAGTCGGGATCAATCAGCCCCAGCATTTT

j_gene: TRBJ2-5
v_gene: TRBV28
d_gene: TRBD2
abundance: few
CDR3aa: CASGLTSGGAQETQYF
CDR3nt: TGTGCCAGCGGCCTCACTAGCGGGGGGGCCCAAGAGACCCAGTACTTC

j_gene: TRBJ2-1
v_gene: TRBV4-1
d_gene: TRBD2
abundance: few
CDR3aa: CASSQALAGGEQFF
CDR3nt: TGCGCCAGCAGCCAAGCACTAGCGGGGGGGGAGCAGTTCTTC

j_gene: TRBJ2-1
v_gene: TRBV6-2/TRBV6-3
d_gene: .
abundance: .
CDR3aa: CASSPTYIEQFF
CDR3nt: TGTGCCAGCAGCCCTACTTATATTGAGCAGTTCTTC

j_gene: TRBJ2-2
v_gene: TRBV11-3
d_gene: TRBD1
abundance: .
CDR3aa: CASSSRGYSGTGNGELFF
CDR3nt: TGTGCCAGCAGCTCAAGGGGATACTCCGGGACAGGCAACGGGGAGCTGTTTTTT

j_gene: TRBJ2-1
v_gene: TRBV13
d_gene: TRBD1
abundance: many
CDR3aa: CASSLRQGGSFF
CDR3nt: TGTGCCAGCAGCTTACGACAGGGGGGGTCATTCTTC

j_gene: TRBJ2-1
v_gene: TRBV7-8
d_gene: .
abundance: .
CDR3aa: CASSRQRNEQFF
CDR3nt: TGTGCCAGCAGCCGACAGAGAAATGAGCAGTTCTTC

j_gene: TRBJ1-2
v_gene: TRBV9
d_gene: TRBD1
abundance: .
CDR3aa: CASSPRDRTTHYGYTF
CDR3nt: TGTGCCAGCAGCCCTCGGGACAGGACGACCCACTATGGCTACACCTTC

j_gene: TRBJ1-1
v_gene: TRBV10-3
d_gene: .
abundance: .
CDR3aa: CAISESTVWAGDLFF
CDR3nt: TGTGCCATCAGTGAGTCCACAGTGTGGGCCGGGGACTTATTCTTT

j_gene: TRBJ2-3
v_gene: TRBV4-1
d_gene: .
abundance: .
CDR3aa: CASSQGLSSTDTQYF
CDR3nt: TGCGCCAGCAGCCAGGGACTCTCTAGCACAGATACGCAGTATTTT

j_gene: TRBJ2-2
v_gene: TRBV4-3
d_gene: .
abundance: .
CDR3aa: CASSPRSQVNTGELFF
CDR3nt: TGCGCCAGCAGCCCCCGTTCACAGGTGAACACCGGGGAGCTGTTTTTT

j_gene: TRBJ1-2
v_gene: TRBV27
d_gene: .
abundance: .
CDR3aa: CASSLYGGPYYGYTF
CDR3nt: TGTGCCAGCAGTTTATACGGGGGCCCCTACTATGGCTACACCTTC

j_gene: TRBJ1-2
v_gene: TRBV6-1
d_gene: .
abundance: few
CDR3aa: CASSEVGGYGYTF
CDR3nt: TGTGCCAGCAGTGAAGTGGGGGGCTATGGCTACACCTTC

j_gene: TRBJ2-3
v_gene: TRBV7-2
d_gene: TRBD2
abundance: many
CDR3aa: CASSTTGTSNTDTQYF
CDR3nt: TGTGCCAGCAGCACCACCGGGACTAGCAACACAGATACGCAGTATTTT

j_gene: TRBJ2-1
v_gene: TRBV4-1
d_gene: TRBD1
abundance: few
CDR3aa: CASSQWTGQGEQFF
CDR3nt: TGCGCCAGCAGCCAATGGACAGGGCAGGGAGAGCAGTTCTTC